This T cell receptor (beta chain) was sequenced for a study of blood T cell repertoires in COVID-19. About the research overall: Samples of COVID-19 (acute and convalescent) were obtained from the United States, Italy and Spain. PBMCs, B-cell-depleted T cells, or T cells provided the cDNA or gDNA that made up the material.

Trimming shortened V by 0 bases and J by 1 base, and 12 bases separated the two germline ends. The CDR3 covers 16 residues. Per the germline V gene, CDR1 is LGHNA and CDR2 is YSLEER. Original data processing: Amplification with reference gene primers provided the estimates of nucleated cell counts. Here immunoSEQ multiplex PCR was the method, and the copy in TCRdb shows in-frame clones only, minus some. The DNA gave D and trimming, while V, J and clone size come from that table. Among 250,000 to 350,000 clones listed, roughly 87% were seen once. The sample taken for sequencing was peripheral blood. The rearrangement uses TRBV4-3 and TRBJ1-1, with a possible D match to TRBD1 (6 bases). The sequence came from a woman aged 50 to 60 who had recovered from COVID-19. The CDR3 DNA reads TGCGCCAGCAGCCAAGATTGGCCAGGGGAGAACACTGAAGCTTTCTTT. It codes for CASSQDWPGENTEAFF.